This T cell receptor beta chain came from a study of blood T cell repertoires in COVID-19. At the level of the study: T cells, B-cell-depleted T cells, or PBMCs provided the cDNA or gDNA that served as material.

Germline CDR1 is SGHTA and CDR2 is FQGTGA. Trimming shortened V by 2 bases and J by 7 bases, and 11 bases separated the two germline ends. CDR3 length equals 13 residues. Produced via immunoSEQ multiplex PCR; TCRdb's table is partial and in-frame only. The data show about 170,000 clones, 75% to 90% seen once. The sample taken for sequencing was PBMCs or T cells enriched from blood (not recorded which). This sequence originates from a woman between 50 and 59 years old who had recovered from COVID-19. V gene TRBV7-3 combines with J gene TRBJ1-1; perhaps TRBD1 as D (6 bases). The CDR3 sequence: CASSLGDKHEAFF. Here the CDR3 DNA reads TGTGCCAGCAGCTTAGGGGACAAGCATGAAGCTTTCTTT.